Listed below are T cell receptor beta chains from one sample, sequenced in a study of blood T cell repertoires in COVID-19. Data came from immunoSEQ multiplex PCR; TCRdb stores just in-frame clones and leaves some out. The sample has about 670,000 clones; approximately 90% are singletons. Sequencing was carried out using peripheral blood. These receptors were obtained from a woman younger than 35 with acute or convalescent COVID-19. CDR3s include the opening cysteine and the closing phenylalanine or tryptophan. The D gene is left open where the match is weak.

TRBJ1-2,TRBV5-1,TRBD1,TGCGCCAGCAGCCACAGGACAGGGAACGACAAATGGAGGATATTTGGTGGCTACACCTTC,CASSHRTGNDKWRIFGGYTF
TRBJ2-3,TRBV7-3,.,TGTGCCAGCAGCCAGCAGCCAGGGGGGGATACGCAGTATTTT,CASSQQPGGDTQYF
TRBJ2-3,TRBV4-2,TRBD2,TGTGCCAGCAGCCGGGATAGCGGGGGGGCCGGGGATACGCAGTATTTT,CASSRDSGGAGDTQYF
TRBJ2-1,TRBV7-9,.,TGTGCCAGCATGAGAGGCTCGGATGAGCAGTTCTTC,CASMRGSDEQFF
TRBJ2-5,TRBV5-1,.,TGCGCCAGCAGCTTCGCAGGGCAAGAGACCCAGTACTTC,CASSFAGQETQYF
TRBJ2-3,TRBV3-1/TRBV3-2,TRBD2,TGTGCCAGCAGCCCTCTAGCGGGGGGTAGAGCAGATACGCAGTATTTT,CASSPLAGGRADTQYF
TRBJ2-3,TRBV5-6,.,TGTGCCAGCAGCTTGTCAGTTATGAGGGAAAGCACAGATACGCAGTATTTT,CASSLSVMRESTDTQYF
TRBJ1-1,TRBV4-1,TRBD1,TGCGCCAGCAGCCTATCCGACAGGGGGCGGGTTGAAGCTTTCTTT,CASSLSDRGRVEAFF
TRBJ1-4,TRBV6-6,TRBD1,TGTGCCAGCGACCGCGGACAGGGTTTCGGAAAACTGTTTTTT,CASDRGQGFGKLFF
TRBJ2-1,TRBV2,TRBD2,TGTGCCAGCAGTGGGACCAGGACTAGCGGGGCGGCGTGGAATGAGCAGTTCTTC,CASSGTRTSGAAWNEQFF
TRBJ2-1,TRBV6-5,TRBD1,TGTGCCACCCGGGACAGGGGAGATTATGAGCAGTTCTTC,CATRDRGDYEQFF
TRBJ1-2,TRBV3-1/TRBV3-2,TRBD1,TGTGCCAGCAGCCAAGATCGGGCAGGGGGAAGGGGAGGCTACACCTTC,CASSQDRAGGRGGYTF
TRBJ1-1,TRBV4-2,.,TGTGCCAGCAGCCAAGTGGGGGGGAACACTGAAGCTTTCTTT,CASSQVGGNTEAFF
TRBJ2-3,TRBV19,.,TGTGCCAGTAGTATTACAGGGAAATCCGGCACAGATACGCAGTATTTT,CASSITGKSGTDTQYF
TRBJ2-7,TRBV5-5,.,TGTGCCAGCAGCCCCATGGGGGCCCCCTCCTACGAGCAGTACTTC,CASSPMGAPSYEQYF